This entry concerns a single T cell receptor (beta chain). Its antigen is undetermined. It was roughly 3.5 ug of total RNA that each TCR library used. Researchers used template switching to add UMIs featuring a 6-nucleotide sample barcode. TCRdb reprocessed the 5' RACE reads, keeping one entry per CDR3 protein, no DNA. This table holds some 190,000 distinct CDR3 sequences. The data originate from a study of monozygotic twins with inflammatory bowel disease. The CDR3 runs to 15 residues. Germline V gives CDR1 MGHRA, CDR2 YSYEKL. Findings and caveats of the study: The co-twins with IBD showed lower TCRbeta diversity (inverse Simpson) than their healthy siblings. Ultimately, a single strong signal or clonotype associated with IBD was not supported.

What was sequenced was blood. The gene calls are TRBV4-1 and TRBJ2-3. This TCR was recovered from a human donor with ulcerative colitis or Crohn's disease, or a healthy co-twin of an affected twin (not recorded which). CDR3 sequence reads: CASSQKRGLLAAQYF.